Sample share makes the clone carrying this TCR beta chain medium-sized. As yet, its antigen is unknown. This sample is drawn from a study of metastatic and nonmetastatic thyroid tumors. Study details: Repertoires from malignant and benign thyroid patients were compared across blood and tumor or nodule tissue.

TCRdb reanalyzed the PCR reads via MiXCR. This sample carries some 10,000 clones, approximately 9.9% of them seen once, and the ten largest clones take 7.6%. All patients reached thyroid surgery having received no treatment beforehand. Whole-study findings and limits: Compared with benign nodules, malignant thyroid tumors were reported to have significantly higher TCR beta diversity in both blood and tumor.

The CDR3 runs 14 residues. Trimming cost V 7 bases and J 3 bases; bases outside gene matches: 8. Per germline, CDR1 LNHDA and CDR2 SQIVND (reference sequence). Sequences were obtained from tumor tissue. This sequence was found in a female donor with papillary thyroid cancer or a benign thyroid nodule (not recorded which). Some clones in this sample may be carry-over from other donors' samples. The gene calls are TRBV19 and TRBJ1-1; 7 bases line up with TRBD1. The CDR3 DNA reads as TGTGCCAGTACCAGGGACAGAAAATACACTGAAGCTTTCTTT. This gives the protein CASTRDRKYTEAFF. Full variable domain (rest looked up from reference TRBV19 and TRBJ1-1): DGGITQSPKYLFRKEGQNVTLSCEQNLNHDAMYWYRQDPGQGLRLIYYSQIVNDFQKGDIAEGYSVSREKKESFPLTVTSAQKNPTAFYLCASTRDRKYTEAFFGQGTRLTVV.